This T cell receptor (beta chain) came from a study of T-cell memory formation after mild COVID-19. General study results and limits: CD4/CD8 balance held among clones contracting day 15 to 85, and later expanders leaned CD4+. Clones from the second wave (peaking day 37) had unconfirmed SARS-CoV-2 specificity. Several responding clones turned up in pre-infection memory, indicating that cross-reactive memory may have taken part.

Looked up from germline, CDR1 is SGHRS and CDR2 is YFSETQ. Trimming removed 3 bases from V and 1 base from J, with 13 bases in between. The CDR3 runs 15 residues. MiXCR was run by TCRdb on the 5' RACE reads, yielding one entry per CDR3 protein. The repertoire holds about 58,000 distinct CDR3 sequences, with approximately 30% as singletons. Worth noting for this clonotype: The antigen is not known.

V and J are TRBV5-1 and TRBJ1-2; TRBD1 is a possible D gene (5 bases). The sequence derives from a man in his late teens or twenties who had mild COVID-19 (a few samples of this study predate the infection). Cell type and time point are not known. Source material: PBMCs or a T cell subset sorted from them (not recorded which). In DNA, the CDR3 is TGCGCCAGCAGCTCTCTTCAGGGAGTTAACTATGGCTACACCTTC. Its translation: CASSSLQGVNYGYTF.